Listed below are T cell receptor beta chains from one sample, sequenced in a study of T cells in Graves' hyperthyroidism and ophthalmopathy. From the multiplex PCR reads, TCRdb called clonotypes with MiXCR, one entry per CDR3 protein. The table lists 450,000 to 700,000 distinct CDR3 sequences, more than 45% of them singletons. The sequenced sample consisted of peripheral blood or thyroid tissue (not recorded which). The receptors here all came from a woman under 30 with Graves' hyperthyroidism. The CDR3 runs from the conserved cysteine through the conserved F or W. A D gene is named only where the DNA matches it firmly. Size values are once, few and many counts, or a class for expanded clones, and some rows have none.

j_call v_call d_call clone_size cdr3_aa cdr3_nt
TRBJ2-5 TRBV7-9 NA once CASTEGREGETQYF TGTGCCAGCACCGAGGGACGTGAGGGGGAGACCCAGTACTTC
TRBJ1-3 TRBV20-1 NA NA CSASDVGNTIYF TGCAGTGCTAGTGACGTTGGAAACACCATATATTTT
TRBJ2-2 TRBV27 NA NA CASSLSDTGELFF TGTGCCAGCAGTTTATCGGACACCGGGGAGCTGTTTTTT
TRBJ2-7 TRBV12-3/TRBV12-4 TRBD1 NA CASTEEGVGTGGYEQYF TGTGCCAGCACCGAAGAGGGTGTTGGGACAGGGGGCTACGAGCAGTACTTC
TRBJ2-2 TRBV24-1 TRBD1 once CATSETGPDGELFF TGTGCCACCAGTGAGACAGGGCCCGACGGGGAGCTGTTTTTT
TRBJ1-1 TRBV7-2 NA NA CAWGDGATEAFF TGTGCCTGGGGGGACGGCGCCACTGAAGCTTTCTTT
TRBJ2-7 TRBV2 TRBD1 NA CVSTEGAYEQYF TGTGTCAGCACAGAGGGGGCTTACGAGCAGTACTTC
TRBJ1-1 TRBV24-1 NA NA CAPKGQGNTEAFF TGTGCCCCAAAAGGTCAGGGCAACACTGAAGCTTTCTTT
TRBJ1-2 TRBV15 NA NA CATSSEGFDYGYTF TGTGCCACCAGCAGTGAAGGGTTTGACTATGGCTACACCTTC
TRBJ2-5 TRBV2 TRBD2 once CAGGERESQYF TGTGCCGGGGGGGAGAGGGAATCCCAGTACTTC
TRBJ2-7 TRBV20-1 TRBD1 many CSALLRDRDYEQYF TGCAGTGCTTTACTCCGGGACAGGGACTACGAGCAGTACTTC
TRBJ2-6 TRBV7-2 TRBD2 NA CASSQVSGSGTGANVLTF TGTGCCAGCAGCCAAGTTAGCGGGAGCGGCACCGGGGCCAACGTCCTGACTTTC
TRBJ2-7 TRBV2 NA many CASLTGRGTYEQYF TGTGCCAGCCTGACGGGGAGGGGGACATACGAGCAGTACTTC
TRBJ2-7 TRBV7-2 NA few CASSLLGQSGEQYF TGTGCCAGCAGCTTATTAGGGCAAAGCGGCGAGCAGTACTTC
TRBJ1-1 TRBV2 NA NA CATTAGAGTDSRGTEAFF TGTGCCACTACGGCGGGAGCAGGTACAGATTCTAGGGGCACTGAAGCTTTCTTT
TRBJ2-1 TRBV30 TRBD2 NA CAWTMASGRDEQFF TGTGCCTGGACAATGGCTAGCGGGAGGGATGAGCAGTTCTTC
TRBJ2-1 TRBV25-1 NA few CASSEYRTRDSDEQFF TGTGCCAGCAGTGAATATAGGACAAGGGATTCCGATGAGCAGTTCTTC
TRBJ2-7 TRBV25-1 NA NA CASSASQEVSYEQYF TGTGCCAGCAGTGCTAGCCAGGAAGTCTCCTACGAGCAGTACTTC
TRBJ2-1 TRBV6-4 TRBD2 few CASSKGTSGYNEQFF TGTGCCAGCAGTAAAGGGACTAGCGGGTACAATGAGCAGTTCTTC
TRBJ2-2 TRBV7-6 NA many CASSLAMNTGELFF TGTGCCAGCAGCTTAGCCATGAACACCGGGGAGCTGTTTTTT